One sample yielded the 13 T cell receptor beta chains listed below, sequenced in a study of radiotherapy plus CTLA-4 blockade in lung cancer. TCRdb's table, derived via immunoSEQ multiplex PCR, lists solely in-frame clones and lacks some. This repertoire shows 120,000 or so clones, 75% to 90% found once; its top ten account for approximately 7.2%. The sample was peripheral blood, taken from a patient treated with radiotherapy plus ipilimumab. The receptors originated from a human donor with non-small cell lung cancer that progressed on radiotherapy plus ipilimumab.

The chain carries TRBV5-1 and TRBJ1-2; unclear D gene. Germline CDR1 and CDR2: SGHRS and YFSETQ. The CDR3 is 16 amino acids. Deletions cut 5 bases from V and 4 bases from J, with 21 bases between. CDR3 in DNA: TGCGCCAGCAGATATGGTACAGCCGACACACCCTATGGCTACACCTTC. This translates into CASRYGTADTPYGYTF.

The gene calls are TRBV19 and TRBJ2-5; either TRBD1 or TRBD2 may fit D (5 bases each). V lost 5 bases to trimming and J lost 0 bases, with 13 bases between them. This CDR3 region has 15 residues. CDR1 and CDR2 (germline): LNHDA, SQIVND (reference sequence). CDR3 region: CASSLGTGYQETQYF. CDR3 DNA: TGTGCCAGTAGTCTCGGGACGGGGTACCAAGAGACCCAGTACTTC.

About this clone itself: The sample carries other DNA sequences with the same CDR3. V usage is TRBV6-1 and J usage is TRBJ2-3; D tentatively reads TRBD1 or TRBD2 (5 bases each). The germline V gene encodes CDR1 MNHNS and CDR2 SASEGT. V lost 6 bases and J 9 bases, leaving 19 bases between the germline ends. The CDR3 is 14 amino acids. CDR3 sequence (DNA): TGTGCCAGCAGCGGCACTAGACTGGGGCGGACGCAGTATTTT. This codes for CASSGTRLGRTQYF.

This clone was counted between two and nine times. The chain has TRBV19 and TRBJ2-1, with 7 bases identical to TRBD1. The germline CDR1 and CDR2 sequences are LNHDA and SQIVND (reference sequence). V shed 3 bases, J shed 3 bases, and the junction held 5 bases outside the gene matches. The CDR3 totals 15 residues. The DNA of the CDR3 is TGTGCCAGTAGTATCGGACGGGACAGCTACAATGAGCAGTTCTTC. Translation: CASSIGRDSYNEQFF.

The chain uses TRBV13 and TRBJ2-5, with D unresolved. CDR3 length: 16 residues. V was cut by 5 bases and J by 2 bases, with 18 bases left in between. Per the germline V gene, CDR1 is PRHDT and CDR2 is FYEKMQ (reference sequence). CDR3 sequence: CASSPPYARIQETQYF. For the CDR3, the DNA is TGTGCCAGCAGCCCCCCTTATGCCCGGATTCAAGAGACCCAGTACTTC.

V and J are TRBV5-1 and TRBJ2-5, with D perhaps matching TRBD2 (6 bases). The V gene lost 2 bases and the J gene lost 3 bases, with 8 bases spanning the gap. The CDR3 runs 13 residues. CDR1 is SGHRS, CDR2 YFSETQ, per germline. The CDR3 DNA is TGCGCCAGCAGCTTAACGGGAGAAGAGACCCAGTACTTC. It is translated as CASSLTGEETQYF.

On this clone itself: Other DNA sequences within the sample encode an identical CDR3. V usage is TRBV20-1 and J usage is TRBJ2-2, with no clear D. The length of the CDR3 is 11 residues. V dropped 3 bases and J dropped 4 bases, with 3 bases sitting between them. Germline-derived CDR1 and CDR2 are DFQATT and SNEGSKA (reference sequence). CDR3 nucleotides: TGCAGTGCTAGTCGCACCGGGGAGCTGTTTTTT. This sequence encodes CSASRTGELFF.

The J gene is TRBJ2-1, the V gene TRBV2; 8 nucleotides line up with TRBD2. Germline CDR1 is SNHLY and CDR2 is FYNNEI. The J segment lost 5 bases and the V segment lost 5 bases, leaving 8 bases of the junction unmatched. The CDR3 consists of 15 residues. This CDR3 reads CASSPSGSSNNEQFF. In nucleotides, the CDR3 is TGTGCCAGCAGTCCAAGCGGGAGTTCGAACAATGAGCAGTTCTTC.

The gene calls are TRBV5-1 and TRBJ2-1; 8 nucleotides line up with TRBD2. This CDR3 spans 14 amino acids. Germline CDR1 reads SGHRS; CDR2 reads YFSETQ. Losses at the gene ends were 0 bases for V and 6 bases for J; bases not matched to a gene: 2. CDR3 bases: TGCGCCAGCAGCTTGGGTAGCGGGACCAATGAGCAGTTCTTC. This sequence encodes CASSLGSGTNEQFF.

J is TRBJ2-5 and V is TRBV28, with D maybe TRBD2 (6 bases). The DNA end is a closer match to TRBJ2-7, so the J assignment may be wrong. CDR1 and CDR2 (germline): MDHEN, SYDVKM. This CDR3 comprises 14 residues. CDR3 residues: CASSFSQGGYEQYF. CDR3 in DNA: TGTGCCAGCAGTTTTTCTCAGGGAGGTTACGAGCAGTACTTC.

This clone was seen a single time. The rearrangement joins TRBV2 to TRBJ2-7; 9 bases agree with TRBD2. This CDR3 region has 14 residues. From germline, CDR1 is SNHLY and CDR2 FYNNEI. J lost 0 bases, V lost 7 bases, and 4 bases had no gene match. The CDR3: CASMGGRGSYEQYF. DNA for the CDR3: TGTGCCAGCATGGGCGGGAGGGGCTCCTACGAGCAGTACTTC.

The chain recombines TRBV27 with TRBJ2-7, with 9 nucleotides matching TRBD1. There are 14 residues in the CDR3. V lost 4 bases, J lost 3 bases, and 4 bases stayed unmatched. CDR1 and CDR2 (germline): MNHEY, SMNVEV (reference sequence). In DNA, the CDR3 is TGTGCCAGCAGTTCCGGGACAGGGAACTACGAGCAGTACTTC. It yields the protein CASSSGTGNYEQYF.

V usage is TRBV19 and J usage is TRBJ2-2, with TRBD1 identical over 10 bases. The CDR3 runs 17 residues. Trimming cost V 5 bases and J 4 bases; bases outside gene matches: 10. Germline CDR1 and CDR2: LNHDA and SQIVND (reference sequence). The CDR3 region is CASSLGQGRLGTGELFF. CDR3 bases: TGTGCCAGTAGTCTGGGACAGGGGCGTTTGGGCACCGGGGAGCTGTTTTTT.